Listed below are T cell receptor beta chains from one sample, sequenced in a study of immune evolution from preneoplasia to lung adenocarcinoma. Produced via immunoSEQ multiplex PCR; TCRdb's table is partial and in-frame only. The profile shows 5,000 or so clones, around three quarters of them singletons. The sample comprised FFPE minimally invasive lung adenocarcinoma tissue. These receptors all come from a person aged 60-79 years with lung adenocarcinoma. The CDR3 runs from the conserved cysteine through the conserved F or W. A D gene is named only where the DNA matches it firmly. Only part of the rows carry a size: once, few, many, or a class if the clone is expanded.

>TRBD1|few|TRBJ2-5|TRBV9
CASTDGQGRYETQYF
TGTGCCAGCACCGACGGACAGGGGAGGTACGAGACCCAGTACTTC
>TRBD2|.|TRBJ2-1|TRBV7-3
CASSEGLSGSDGVF
TGTGCCAGCAGCGAGGGCCTCAGCGGGAGCGACGGAGTCTTC
>TRBD2|.|TRBJ2-1|TRBV5-1
CASSLSSGNTPSYNEQFF
TGCGCCAGCAGCTTGTCTAGCGGGAATACTCCGTCCTACAATGAGCAGTTCTTC
>TRBD1|.|TRBJ1-1|TRBV27
CASGRPGGNTEAFF
TGTGCCAGCGGGAGACCAGGGGGGAACACTGAAGCTTTCTTT
>.|.|TRBJ1-1|TRBV5-6
CASSWRGRNTEAFF
TGTGCCAGCAGCTGGCGGGGGCGGAACACTGAAGCTTTCTTT
>TRBD2|few|TRBJ2-1|TRBV4-3
CASSQGTSGDYNEQFF
TGCGCCAGCAGCCAGGGAACTAGCGGGGACTACAATGAGCAGTTCTTC
>TRBD2|.|TRBJ2-7|TRBV4-2
CASSHRSGSYEQYF
TGTGCCAGCAGCCACAGGAGCGGGAGTTACGAGCAGTACTTC
>TRBD1|.|TRBJ2-3|TRBV30
CAGRGDRVATDTQYF
TGTGCCGGGCGTGGGGACAGGGTAGCCACAGATACGCAGTATTTT
>.|.|TRBJ2-1|TRBV7-9
CAIRRGDEQFF
TGTGCCATTAGGAGGGGTGATGAGCAGTTCTTC
>.|.|TRBJ1-2|TRBV5-1
CASSLAQLQGDGYTF
TGCGCCAGCAGCTTGGCCCAATTACAGGGCGATGGCTACACCTTC
>.|.|TRBJ2-1|TRBV6-5
CASSYSDEQFF
TGTGCCAGCAGTTACTCGGATGAGCAGTTCTTC
>.|.|TRBJ2-7|TRBV28
CASRGRWVNEQYF
TGTGCCAGCAGGGGGCGGTGGGTGAACGAGCAGTACTTC
>.|.|TRBJ2-2|TRBV2
CASSFRSGELFF
TGTGCCAGCAGTTTTAGATCCGGGGAGCTGTTTTTT
>.|.|TRBJ2-5|TRBV29-1
CSGHTPWGGDRETQYF
TGCAGCGGACATACTCCCTGGGGGGGCGACAGGGAGACCCAGTACTTC
>TRBD2|.|TRBJ2-3|TRBV5-3
CARRHLAVGDTQYF
TGTGCCAGAAGACATCTAGCGGTAGGGGATACGCAGTATTTT
>TRBD1|.|TRBJ1-2|TRBV28
CASSFSGRGLGYTF
TGTGCCAGCAGTTTTAGCGGCAGGGGGCTTGGCTACACCTTC
>TRBD2|few|TRBJ2-1|TRBV5-1
CASSLDLSGGSPSSEQFF
TGCGCCAGCAGCTTGGATCTTTCCGGCGGGAGTCCTTCATCTGAGCAGTTCTTC
>.|.|TRBJ2-3|TRBV6-5
CASSKAVSTDTQYF
TGTGCCAGCAGTAAAGCGGTTAGCACAGATACGCAGTATTTT
>.|.|TRBJ2-1|TRBV9
CASSPASLGANEQFF
TGTGCCAGCAGCCCCGCGTCGTTAGGTGCCAATGAGCAGTTCTTC
>.|.|TRBJ1-5|TRBV23-1
CASSQSPSAGGNQPQHF
TGCGCCAGCAGTCAATCCCCGAGCGCAGGGGGCAATCAGCCCCAGCATTTT